The clone carrying this T cell receptor (beta chain) was counted only a few times. Its antigen remains unidentified. TCRdb passed the 5' RACE reads through MiXCR, listing each CDR3 protein once. The repertoire consists of about 210,000 distinct CDR3 sequences, with roughly 3% occurring once and the leading ten covering roughly 3.2%. This sample is drawn from a study of T cells after yellow fever vaccination. The study's findings and limits: Detected again after the booster were most primary-vaccination clones, at 96% CD4 and 88% CD8. Contamination by abundant bulk-population clonotypes could be present in FACS-sorted repertoires.

CDR1 and CDR2 (germline): SGHTA, FQGNSA. V lost 1 base and J lost 11, with 15 bases in between. This CDR3 has 14 residues. The sequence was collected from a man aged 18 to 30 who received the YFV17D yellow fever vaccine. The gene calls are TRBV7-2 and TRBJ1-5; tentatively, D is TRBD1 (5 bases). The material sequenced was CD4+ T cells sorted from PBMCs, taken 10 days after the yellow fever booster vaccination. In DNA form, the CDR3 reads TGTGCCAGCAGCTTAGGAGGGGCCTATATGACCCAGCATTTT. It is translated as CASSLGGAYMTQHF.